The TCR beta chain described here comes from a study of shared clonotypes between healthy human individuals. Researchers partitioned CD4+ cells into CD45RA+ naive and CD45RA-negative memory subsets. With respect to this clone: Its antigen remains unidentified.

Assay used: immunoSEQ multiplex PCR; TCRdb lists only in-frame clones, some missing. The sample has millions of clones, approximately 92% seen once; the top ten hold 0.11% to 0.15%. Study outcomes and limitations: Generation of non-shared clonotypes was less probable than generation of clonotypes shared by all four donors.

Unmatched junction bases numbered 7, after V lost 4 bases and J lost 2 bases. The CDR3 spans 17 residues. The germline CDR1 and CDR2 sequences are LNHNV and YYDKDF (reference sequence). This chain joins TRBV15 and TRBJ1-5; 11 positions match TRBD1. This clonotype was obtained from a man aged 18-30 years in good health. Sequencing used naive CD4+ T cells sorted from blood. Documented subset: CD45RA+ positively selected. The CDR3 protein is CATSKGQGAQGNQPQHF. CDR3 DNA sequence: TGTGCCACCAGCAAAGGACAGGGGGCGCAGGGCAATCAGCCCCAGCATTTT.